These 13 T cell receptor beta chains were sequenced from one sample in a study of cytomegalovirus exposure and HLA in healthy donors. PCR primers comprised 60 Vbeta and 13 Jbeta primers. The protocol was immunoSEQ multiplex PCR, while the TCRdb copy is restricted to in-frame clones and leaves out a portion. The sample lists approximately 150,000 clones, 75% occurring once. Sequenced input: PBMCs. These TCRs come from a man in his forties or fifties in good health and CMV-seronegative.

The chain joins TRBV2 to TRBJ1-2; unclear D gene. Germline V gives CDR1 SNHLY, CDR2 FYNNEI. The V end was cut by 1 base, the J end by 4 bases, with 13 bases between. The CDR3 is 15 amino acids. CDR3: CASSEGSRSGYGYTF. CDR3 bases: TGTGCCAGCAGTGAAGGGTCCCGGAGCGGCTATGGCTACACCTTC.

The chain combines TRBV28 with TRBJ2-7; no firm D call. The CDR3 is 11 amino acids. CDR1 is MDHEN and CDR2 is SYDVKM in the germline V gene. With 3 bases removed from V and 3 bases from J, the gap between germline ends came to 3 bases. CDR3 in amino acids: CASSLRYEQYF. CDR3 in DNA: TGTGCCAGCAGTTTGCGCTACGAGCAGTACTTC.

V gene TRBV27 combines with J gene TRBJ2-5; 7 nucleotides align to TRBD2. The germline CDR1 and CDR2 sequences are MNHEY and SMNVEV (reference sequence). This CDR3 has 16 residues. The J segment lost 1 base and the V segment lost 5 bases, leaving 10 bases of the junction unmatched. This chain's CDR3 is CASSPRLAPPQETQYF. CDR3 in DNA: TGTGCCAGCAGTCCAAGACTAGCTCCACCCCAAGAGACCCAGTACTTC.

The CDR3 DNA reads as TGTGCCAGCAGCTTAGAAAGGAGCGGGAGCTCCTACGAGCAGTACTTC. It codes for CASSLERSGSSYEQYF. The V gene is TRBV7-6, the J gene TRBJ2-7, with TRBD2 identical over 8 bases. The junction had 5 bases not matched to a gene; V was cut back by 1 base and J by 0 bases. Looked up from germline, CDR1 is SGHVS and CDR2 is FNYEAQ. This CDR3 region has 16 residues.

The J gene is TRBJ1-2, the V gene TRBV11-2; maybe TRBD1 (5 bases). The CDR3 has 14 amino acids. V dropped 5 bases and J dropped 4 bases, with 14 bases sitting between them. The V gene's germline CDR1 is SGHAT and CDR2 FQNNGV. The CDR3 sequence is CASSPRDGSYGYTF. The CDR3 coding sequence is TGTGCCAGCAGCCCTCGGGACGGGAGCTATGGCTACACCTTC.

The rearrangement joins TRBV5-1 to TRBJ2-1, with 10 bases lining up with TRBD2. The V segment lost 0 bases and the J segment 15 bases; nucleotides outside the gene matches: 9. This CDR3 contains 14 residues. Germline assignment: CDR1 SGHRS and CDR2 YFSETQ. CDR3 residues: CASSLVIAGGPPFF. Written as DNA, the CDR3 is TGCGCCAGCAGCTTGGTAATAGCGGGGGGCCCGCCGTTCTTC.

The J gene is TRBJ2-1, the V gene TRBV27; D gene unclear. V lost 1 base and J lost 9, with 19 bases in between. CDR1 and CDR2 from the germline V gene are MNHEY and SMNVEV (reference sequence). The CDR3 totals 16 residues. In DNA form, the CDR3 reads TGTGCCAGCAGTTTATGGTCTATGGATTCAAGAGGTGAGCAGTTCTTC. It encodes CASSLWSMDSRGEQFF.

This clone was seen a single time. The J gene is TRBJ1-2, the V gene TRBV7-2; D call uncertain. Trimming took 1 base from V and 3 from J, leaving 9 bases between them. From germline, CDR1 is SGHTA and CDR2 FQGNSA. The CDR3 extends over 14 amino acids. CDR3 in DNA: TGTGCCAGCAGCTTAGATGGGAGCTACTATGGCTACACCTTC. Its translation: CASSLDGSYYGYTF.

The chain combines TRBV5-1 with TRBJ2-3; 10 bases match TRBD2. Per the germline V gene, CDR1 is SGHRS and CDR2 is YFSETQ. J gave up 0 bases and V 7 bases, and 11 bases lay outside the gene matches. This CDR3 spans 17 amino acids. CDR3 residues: CASGQRGGPFSTDTQYF. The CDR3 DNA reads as TGCGCCAGCGGGCAGCGGGGGGGCCCATTTAGCACAGATACGCAGTATTTT.

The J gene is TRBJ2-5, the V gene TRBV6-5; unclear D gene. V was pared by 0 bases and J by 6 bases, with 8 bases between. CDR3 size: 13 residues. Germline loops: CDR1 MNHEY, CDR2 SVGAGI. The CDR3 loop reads CASSYSEVQTQYF. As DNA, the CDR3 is TGTGCCAGCAGTTACTCCGAGGTACAGACCCAGTACTTC.

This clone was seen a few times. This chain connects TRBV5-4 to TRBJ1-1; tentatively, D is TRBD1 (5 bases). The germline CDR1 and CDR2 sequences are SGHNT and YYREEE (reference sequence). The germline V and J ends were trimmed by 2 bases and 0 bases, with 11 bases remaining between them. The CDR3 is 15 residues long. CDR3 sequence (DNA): TGTGCCAGCAGCTTAGGTTGGGGCTTGAACACTGAAGCTTTCTTT. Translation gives CASSLGWGLNTEAFF.

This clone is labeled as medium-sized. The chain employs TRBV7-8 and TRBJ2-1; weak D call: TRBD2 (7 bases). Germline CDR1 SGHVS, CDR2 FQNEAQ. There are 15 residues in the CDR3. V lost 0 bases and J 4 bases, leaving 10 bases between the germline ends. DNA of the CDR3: TGTGCCAGCAGCTTAGCGGGGGGGCCTTACAATGAGCAGTTCTTC. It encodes CASSLAGGPYNEQFF.

DNA for the CDR3: TGTGCCTGGAGTCGGGGGACTAGCGGGGGGGCGCAGTACTTC. Its protein is CAWSRGTSGGAQYF. The chain links TRBV30 to TRBJ2-7, with 16 bases aligning to TRBD2. Germline V gene sequence: CDR1 GTSNPN, CDR2 SVGIG (reference sequence). The V gene end was trimmed by 2 bases and the J gene end by 9 bases; junction bases not matched to a gene: 4. The CDR3 extends over 14 amino acids.